The source of this T cell receptor beta chain is a study of Ad26.COV2.S vaccination and SARS-CoV-2 variants. Study-wide context: The trial was COV1001 and the donor's arm was Ad26.COV2.S.

Libraries were prepared by immunoSEQ multiplex PCR; TCRdb keeps only in-frame clonotypes and omits some of them. The repertoire consists of 300,000 to 400,000 clones, with 75% to 90% occurring once and the leading ten covering 9.5% to 12%. Treatment meaning: some 20 received Ad26.COV2.S at low or high dose, single or two shots; 5 received placebo; per-sample allocation not given. It was on day 63 after the first vaccine or placebo injection that samples were taken. The clonotype comes from a person between 18 and 65 years old who received the Ad26.COV2.S COVID-19 vaccine or a placebo. Sample: peripheral blood, taken in a trial of Ad26.COV2.S vaccine versus placebo.

The CDR3 DNA is TGTGCCAGCAGTCCCAGGGAGACAGGGGATAGCAATCAGCCCCAGCATTTT. Protein: CASSPRETGDSNQPQHF. The V and J genes are TRBV28 and TRBJ1-5, with 8 bases fitting TRBD1. Trimming removed 5 bases from V and 0 bases from J; junction bases left unmatched: 9. The V gene's germline CDR1 is MDHEN and CDR2 SYDVKM. This CDR3 is built from 17 residues.